A single sample gave rise to the 10 T cell receptor beta chains below, sequenced in a study of T cells in Graves' hyperthyroidism and ophthalmopathy. Researchers took RNA transcripts and amplified the TCR beta CDR3 regions from them. With the HTBI primer set, the TCR CDR3 went through a first round of RT-PCR. One entry per CDR3 protein, called by TCRdb with MiXCR from the multiplex PCR reads. This sample has approximately 98,000 distinct CDR3 sequences; around 42% occur once, and the top ten carry about 9.4%. Sequencing used peripheral blood or thyroid tissue (not recorded which). The receptors come from a woman under 40 with Graves' hyperthyroidism.

On this clonotype itself: A much larger clone lies a single base off, so this may be a read error. The V call is TRBV20-1, the J call TRBJ2-3; 11 positions agree with TRBD2. The V gene's germline CDR1 is DFQATT and CDR2 SNEGSKA (reference sequence). This CDR3 comprises 15 residues. The CDR3 spells CSASDTSGSLDTRYF. In DNA form, the CDR3 reads TGCAGTGCTAGCGACACTAGCGGGAGCCTCGATACGCGGTATTTT.

V gene TRBV7-9 combines with J gene TRBJ1-2; 10 positions match TRBD1. CDR3 length equals 15 residues. Trimming took 5 bases from V and 5 from J; bases not matched to a gene: 8. Germline loops: CDR1 SEHNR, CDR2 FQNEAQ (reference sequence). The CDR3 sequence: CASSPPPGQGYGYTF. As DNA, the CDR3 is TGTGCCAGCAGCCCCCCCCCGGGACAGGGGTATGGCTACACCTTC.

The chain recombines TRBV7-9 with TRBJ1-6; 7 nucleotides agree with TRBD1. CDR3 length: 14 amino acids. V trimming: 1 base; J trimming: 8 bases; junction bases outside the gene matches: 2. Germline V gene sequence: CDR1 SEHNR, CDR2 FQNEAQ (reference sequence). The CDR3 loop reads CASSLGGGYSPLHF. DNA for the CDR3: TGTGCCAGCAGCTTAGGAGGGGGCTATTCACCCCTCCACTTT.

Ten or more counts support this clonotype. V and J are TRBV3-1 and TRBJ2-2; TRBD2 is a possible D gene (6 bases). Trimming removed 2 bases at V and 5 bases at J, with 9 bases between. CDR1 LGHDT and CDR2 YNNKEL come from the germline V gene (reference sequence). The CDR3 has 14 residues. CDR3 loop: CASSQSGVTGELFF. The CDR3, as DNA: TGTGCCAGCAGCCAATCGGGAGTAACCGGGGAGCTGTTTTTT.

The chain couples TRBV20-1 to TRBJ2-2, with TRBD2 identical over 16 bases. CDR1 DFQATT and CDR2 SNEGSKA come from the germline V gene (reference sequence). The length of the CDR3 is 18 residues. The DNA of the CDR3 is TGCAATACCCCCCGGCCCGGGACTAGCGGGAGGGCCACCGGGGAGCTGTTTTTT. Translating gives CNTPRPGTSGRATGELFF.

This clonotype was observed once. This could be a read error, since a much larger clone is one nucleotide away. The V and J genes are TRBV11-2 and TRBJ2-3; D call uncertain. The length of the CDR3 is 15 residues. Germline CDR1 SGHAT, CDR2 FQNNGV. V was cut by 5 bases and J by 2 bases, with 14 bases left in between. This chain's CDR3 is CASSQDMTTTDTQYF. CDR3 bases: TGTGCCAGCAGCCAAGATATGACCACCACAGATACGCAGTATTTT.

This clonotype has a count of ten or more. The genes are TRBV7-9 and TRBJ2-5, with D perhaps TRBD2 (6 bases). This CDR3 contains 17 residues. CDR1 is SEHNR, CDR2 FQNEAQ, per germline (reference sequence). With 7 bases removed from V and 4 bases from J, the gap between germline ends came to 25 bases. CDR3 DNA: TGTGCCAGCAATACCGGGACTTACGAGGGGACGCGAGAGACCCAGTACTTC. Amino acid sequence: CASNTGTYEGTRETQYF.

The rearrangement uses TRBV5-1 and TRBJ2-7; D is undetermined. This CDR3 is built from 15 residues. The V gene's germline CDR1 is SGHRS and CDR2 YFSETQ. Trimming cost V 4 bases and J 1 base, with 15 bases left between them. CDR3 amino acids: CASSPGGSISYEQYF. The CDR3 bases are TGCGCCAGCAGCCCGGGTGGCAGTATATCCTACGAGCAGTACTTC.

In its sample, this clonotype was seen many times. The chain joins TRBV27 to TRBJ1-6, with 7 nucleotides matching TRBD1. CDR3 size: 13 residues. Germline V gives CDR1 MNHEY, CDR2 SMNVEV (reference sequence). V lost 1 base and J lost 13; bases outside the gene matches: 4. CDR3: CASSLLGGNPLHF. CDR3 nucleotide sequence: TGTGCCAGCAGTTTATTAGGGGGCAATCCCCTCCACTTT.

This clonotype came up many times. The V and J genes are TRBV10-3 and TRBJ2-3, with 9 bases that match TRBD1. The germline CDR1 and CDR2 sequences are ENHRY and SYGVKD. This CDR3 is 15 amino acids long. V lost 11 bases and J lost 5; bases outside the gene matches: 14. CDR3: CAVNPGTGIRDTQYF. CDR3 nucleotide sequence: TGTGCCGTGAACCCCGGGACAGGGATTAGAGATACGCAGTATTTT.